The clone carrying this TCR beta chain has just a few counts. These data originate in a study of blood T cell repertoires in COVID-19. On the study more broadly: COVID-19 samples, acute and convalescent, were from the United States, Italy and Spain. The analysed material was cDNA or gDNA that came from T cells, B-cell-depleted T cells, or PBMCs.

Germline-derived CDR1 and CDR2 are SEHNR and FQNEAQ (reference sequence). The length of the CDR3 is 13 residues. With 9 bases removed from V and 1 base from J, the gap between germline ends came to 12 bases. Clones were sequenced by immunoSEQ multiplex PCR, and TCRdb holds only the in-frame ones, with some missing. The sample shows around 300,000 clones, roughly 87% of them seen only once. The sample taken for sequencing was PBMCs or T cells enriched from blood (not recorded which). This sequence originates from a woman in her twenties or thirties who had recovered from COVID-19. The rearrangement joins TRBV7-9 to TRBJ1-1, with a weak D call TRBD1 (6 bases). The CDR3 bases are TGTGCCAGTGGATCGGGACAGAACACTGAAGCTTTCTTT. Encoded protein: CASGSGQNTEAFF. The full variable domain, its missing parts supplied by reference TRBV7-9 and TRBJ1-1, is DTGVSQNPRHKITKRGQNVTFRCDPISEHNRLYWYRQTLGQGPEFLTYFQNEAQLEKSRLLSDRFSAERPKGSFSTLEIQRTEQGDSAMYLCASGSGQNTEAFFGQGTRLTVV.